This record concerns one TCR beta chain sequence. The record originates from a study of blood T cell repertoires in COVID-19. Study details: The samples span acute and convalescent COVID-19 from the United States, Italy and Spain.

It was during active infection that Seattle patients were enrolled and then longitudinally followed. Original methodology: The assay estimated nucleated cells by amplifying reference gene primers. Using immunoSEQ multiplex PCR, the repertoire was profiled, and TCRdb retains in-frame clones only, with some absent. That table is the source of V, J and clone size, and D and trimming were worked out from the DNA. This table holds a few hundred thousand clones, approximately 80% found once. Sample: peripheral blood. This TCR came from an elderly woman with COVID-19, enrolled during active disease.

Here the CDR3 DNA reads TGTGCCAGCACGGGTGCGCATCAGCCCCAGCATTTT. Translating gives CASTGAHQPQHF. This sequence joins TRBV28 and TRBJ1-5; no clear D. Trimming removed 7 bases at V and 5 bases at J, with 9 bases between. The length of the CDR3 is 12 residues. CDR1 and CDR2 from the germline V gene are MDHEN and SYDVKM. Combining the CDR3 with reference TRBV28 and TRBJ1-5 gives the whole variable domain DVKVTQSSRYLVKRTGEKVFLECVQDMDHENMFWYRQDPGLGLRLIYFSYDVKMKEKGDIPEGYSVSREKKERFSLILESASTNQTSMYLCASTGAHQPQHFGDGTRLSIL.